This T cell receptor (beta chain) emerged from a study of Tregs in tolerant kidney transplant recipients. General study results and limits: No direct test of biological reproducibility was done here. Few patients were studied, so findings need validation in larger groups. Expanding Tregs on activated donor B cells appeared to best identify donor-specific TCRbeta clones.

Related graft donors supplied nonmyeloablative bone marrow transplants, and mixed chimerism was transient. CD4+CD25+CD127- Tregs, CD4+CD25- non-Tregs, CD4 and CD8 cells were sorted. Using immunoSEQ multiplex PCR, the repertoire was profiled, and TCRdb retains in-frame clones only, with some absent. The sample records 90,000 or so clones, 93% being singletons. The germline V gene encodes CDR1 SGDLS and CDR2 YYNGEE. This CDR3 contains 14 residues. With 6 bases clipped from V and 8 bases from J, the junction kept 8 bases outside the gene matches. A word on this clone: Antigen specificity is unknown.

Material: CD4+ T cells from blood (PBMCs), obtained 12 months after the transplant. The chain couples TRBV9 to TRBJ1-2; 12 nucleotides align to TRBD1. The TCR comes from a human patient who received a combined kidney and bone marrow transplant. Some T cells may have come from the graft donor. The CDR3 reads CASTTGTGGRGYTF. CDR3 nucleotides: TGTGCCAGCACCACCGGGACAGGGGGCCGGGGCTACACCTTC.